Shown below are 21 T cell receptor beta chains from a single sample sequenced in a study of control samples from healthy donors and cancer patients. The assay was immunoSEQ multiplex PCR, and TCRdb's table has in-frame clones only and misses some. The profile shows roughly 400,000 clones, approximately 90% of them singletons. The specimen was PBMCs. These receptors all come from a man aged 35 to 55 with head and neck cancer.

The chain joins TRBV27 to TRBJ2-1; a possible D gene is TRBD1 (5 bases). Per germline, CDR1 MNHEY and CDR2 SMNVEV (reference sequence). Trimming removed 6 bases at V and 7 bases at J, with 13 bases between. The CDR3 has 13 residues. The CDR3 region is CASSLQGWNEQFF. CDR3 bases: TGTGCCAGCAGCCTCCAGGGATGGAATGAGCAGTTCTTC.

V usage is TRBV7-9 and J usage is TRBJ2-5; D could derive from TRBD1 or TRBD2 (5 bases each). The CDR3 has 15 residues. The V and J ends lost 4 bases and 5 bases respectively, with 17 bases between them. CDR1 is SEHNR, CDR2 FQNEAQ, per germline (reference sequence). CDR3 sequence: CASSSSTRGSETQYF. In DNA form, the CDR3 reads TGTGCCAGCAGCTCCAGCACGAGGGGAAGCGAGACCCAGTACTTC.

The chain carries TRBV7-3 and TRBJ1-1, with D maybe TRBD1 (6 bases). Germline V CDR1 and CDR2: SGHTA, FQGTGA. Between the trimmed V and J ends, which lost 8 bases and 4 bases, there was a span of 14 bases. The CDR3 runs 13 residues. CDR3 amino acids: CASLAGEVTEAFF. The DNA for the CDR3 is TGTGCCAGCCTGGCAGGGGAGGTCACTGAAGCTTTCTTT.

The chain employs TRBV3-1 (or the pseudogene TRBV3-2) and TRBJ1-2; 8 positions match TRBD1. The CDR3 spans 14 residues. Per germline, CDR1 LGHDT and CDR2 YNNKEL (reference sequence). The J segment lost 4 bases and the V segment lost 4 bases, leaving 5 bases of the junction unmatched. CDR3 protein: CASSPGQGAYGYTF. CDR3 coding DNA: TGTGCCAGCAGCCCCGGACAGGGAGCCTATGGCTACACCTTC.

This clone occurred once. The genes are TRBV10-2 and TRBJ2-2; D could derive from TRBD1 or TRBD2 (6 bases each). The germline gives CDR1 WSHSY, CDR2 SAAADI. The CDR3 length is 16 residues. V was cut by 2 bases and J by 6 bases, with 16 bases left in between. For the CDR3, the DNA is TGCGCCAGCAGTGAGCAAGGGGGGAAGAGGGCCGGGGAGCTGTTTTTT. Protein: CASSEQGGKRAGELFF.

The rearrangement uses TRBV7-3 and TRBJ2-7, with 12 nucleotides matching TRBD1. CDR1 and CDR2 (germline): SGHTA, FQGTGA. This CDR3 comprises 15 residues. The V gene end was trimmed by 5 bases and the J gene end by 6 bases; junction bases not matched to a gene: 8. CDR3 in DNA: TGTGCCAGCAGCCAATCGGGACAGGGGGCTGGCGAGCAGTACTTC. Translated, it gives CASSQSGQGAGEQYF.

The chain employs TRBV30 and TRBJ1-1; D remains ambiguous. The CDR3 runs 13 residues. CDR1 is GTSNPN, CDR2 SVGIG, per germline (reference sequence). V lost 3 bases, J lost 4 bases, and 12 bases lay in between. CDR3 sequence reads: CAWSHTGFTEAFF. In nucleotides, the CDR3 is TGTGCCTGGAGCCATACCGGGTTCACTGAAGCTTTCTTT. The full variable domain, with the rest looked up from reference TRBV30 and TRBJ1-1, is SQTIHQWPATLVQPVGSPLSLECTVEGTSNPNLYWYRQAAGRGLQLLFYSVGIGQISSEVPQNLSASRPQDRQFILSSKKLLLSDSGFYLCAWSHTGFTEAFFGQGTRLTVV.

As regards this clone: A junction boundary mismatches the germline segment, possibly from a read error. The V gene is TRBV12-3 or TRBV12-4, the J gene TRBJ1-1, with D hard to call. The CDR3 is made up of 13 amino acids. CDR3 loop: CASSLSPLTAAFF. DNA for the CDR3: TGTGCCAGCAGTTTAAGCCCCCTTACTGCAGCTTTCTTT.

In this sample, this clone turned up a few times. V and J are TRBV28 and TRBJ2-2; 8 bases are shared with TRBD2. Losses at the gene ends were 7 bases for V and 6 bases for J; bases not matched to a gene: 13. This CDR3 contains 16 residues. Germline CDR1 reads MDHEN; CDR2 reads SYDVKM. DNA for the CDR3: TGTGCCAGCATTTCGGGGGGGACTGCCGGCTCCGGGGAGCTGTTTTTT. It encodes CASISGGTAGSGELFF.

The chain is built from TRBV10-3 and TRBJ2-7; TRBD2 matches 11 bases. The ends lost 6 bases at V and 3 bases at J; junction bases unmatched: 7. The CDR3 sequence is 15 residues long. CDR1 is ENHRY and CDR2 is SYGVKD in the germline V gene. CDR3 coding DNA: TGTGCCATCAGAGGGACTAGCGGATACGTCTACGAGCAGTACTTC. This codes for CAIRGTSGYVYEQYF.

The rearrangement uses TRBV20-1 and TRBJ2-3; TRBD1 might be the D (5 bases). V was pared by 3 bases and J by 6 bases, with 7 bases between. CDR1 and CDR2 from the germline V gene are DFQATT and SNEGSKA (reference sequence). The CDR3 runs 11 residues. This CDR3 reads CSARQGDTQYF. Here the CDR3 DNA reads TGCAGTGCTAGGCAGGGTGATACGCAGTATTTT.

This chain links TRBV12-5 with TRBJ2-7, with 10 bases matching TRBD2. The length of the CDR3 is 15 residues. The junction had 8 bases not matched to a gene; V was cut back by 7 bases and J by 2 bases. Germline V CDR1 and CDR2: LGHNT, FRNRAP. CDR3 sequence reads: CASATRTSGPYEQYF. For the CDR3, the DNA is TGTGCTAGTGCCACAAGGACTAGCGGCCCCTACGAGCAGTACTTC.

The V gene is TRBV28, the J gene TRBJ2-1; D perhaps matches TRBD2 (5 bases). The CDR3 length is 15 residues. Trimming removed 7 bases from V and 0 bases from J, with 13 bases in between. CDR1 is MDHEN and CDR2 is SYDVKM in the germline V gene. CDR3 protein: CASTHGGSSYNEQFF. As DNA, the CDR3 is TGTGCCAGCACCCACGGAGGAAGCTCCTACAATGAGCAGTTCTTC.

This sequence joins TRBV6-1 and TRBJ2-5; D may be TRBD1 (5 bases). Germline V gene data show CDR1 as MNHNS and CDR2 as SASEGT. V was clipped by 3 bases and J by 1 base, with 9 bases between them. This CDR3 spans 14 amino acids. Written as DNA, the CDR3 is TGTGCCAGCAGTGAGACAGAGTCCCAAGAGACCCAGTACTTC. Translating gives CASSETESQETQYF.

V is TRBV19 and J is TRBJ1-1; 7 positions agree with TRBD1. Trimming cost V 7 bases and J 3 bases; bases outside gene matches: 11. CDR1 is LNHDA and CDR2 is SQIVND in the germline V gene (reference sequence). The CDR3 is 15 residues long. This CDR3 reads CASINRRGQYTEAFF. In DNA, the CDR3 is TGTGCCAGTATCAACAGGAGGGGGCAATACACTGAAGCTTTCTTT.

V gene TRBV6-5 combines with J gene TRBJ2-7, with 7 bases matching TRBD1. Germline CDR1 reads MNHEY; CDR2 reads SVGAGI. V shed 6 bases and J 1 base; nucleotides not matched to a gene: 6. The CDR3 runs 14 residues. CDR3 in DNA: TGTGCCAGCAGCCCATTGACAGGGTCCTACGAGCAGTACTTC. Translating it yields CASSPLTGSYEQYF.

V and J are TRBV28 and TRBJ1-4, with 7 bases identical to TRBD1. Per germline, CDR1 MDHEN and CDR2 SYDVKM. The CDR3 runs to 14 residues. V dropped 6 bases and J dropped 3; count of bases not matched to a gene: 4. In nucleotides, the CDR3 is TGTGCCAGCAGCCGGGACAGACCTAATGAAAAACTGTTTTTT. It specifies CASSRDRPNEKLFF.

The rearrangement joins TRBV11-2 to TRBJ1-2; possibly TRBD1 for D (6 bases). This CDR3 contains 13 residues. Deletions cut 5 bases from V and 6 bases from J, with 13 bases between. CDR1 and CDR2 (germline): SGHAT, FQNNGV. In DNA form, the CDR3 reads TGTGCCAGCAGCCTGGGACACGGGAATGGCTACACCTTC. Translated, it gives CASSLGHGNGYTF.

The J gene is TRBJ1-2, the V gene TRBV4-3; weak D call: TRBD1 (5 bases). The CDR3 covers 15 residues. The V gene lost 1 base and the J gene lost 0 bases, with 9 bases spanning the gap. Germline V CDR1 and CDR2: LGHNA, YSLEER. CDR3 in amino acids: CASSQGGAPNYGYTF. The CDR3 nucleotides are TGCGCCAGCAGCCAAGGTGGGGCCCCTAACTATGGCTACACCTTC.

This chain joins TRBV3-1 (or the pseudogene TRBV3-2) and TRBJ2-3; 8 bases align to TRBD2. Germline CDR1 reads LGHDT; CDR2 reads YNNKEL (reference sequence). The V segment lost 1 base and the J segment 2 bases; nucleotides outside the gene matches: 5. The CDR3 totals 16 residues. In nucleotides, the CDR3 is TGTGCCAGCAGCCAAGGGGCTAGCGGGCTCACAGATACGCAGTATTTT. Translated: CASSQGASGLTDTQYF.

This clone was found a few times. The CDR3 protein is CASSRDRGYSPLHF. In DNA, the CDR3 is TGTGCCAGCAGTAGGGACAGGGGGTATTCACCCCTCCACTTT. This chain uses TRBV2 with TRBJ1-6; 11 positions agree with TRBD1. V lost 5 bases to trimming and J lost 8 bases; unmatched junction nucleotides: 2. CDR3 size: 14 residues. Germline CDR1 is SNHLY and CDR2 is FYNNEI.